These 11 T cell receptor beta chains share one sample of origin, sequenced in a study of cytomegalovirus exposure and HLA in healthy donors. The PCR had 60 Vbeta and 13 Jbeta primers. Sequencing used immunoSEQ multiplex PCR; TCRdb keeps in-frame clones, though not all of them. The sample includes around 150,000 clones, over 65% of them seen just once. The sample comprised PBMCs. These receptors originate from a young man in good health and CMV-seropositive.

Comments on this clone: This CDR3 is also generated by other DNA sequences in the sample. This chain uses TRBV4-1 with TRBJ1-1, with D tentatively TRBD1 (5 bases). Germline-derived CDR1 and CDR2 are MGHRA and YSYEKL. V was pared by 4 bases and J by 4 bases, with 10 bases between. The CDR3 is 13 amino acids. Here the CDR3 DNA reads TGCGCCAGCAGCCTTCAGGGCGGCACTGAAGCTTTCTTT. It is translated as CASSLQGGTEAFF.

J is TRBJ1-2 and V is TRBV5-6, with 8 bases fitting TRBD1. Trimming took 3 bases from V and 2 from J; bases not matched to a gene: 6. CDR3 size: 15 residues. Germline V gene sequence: CDR1 SGHDT, CDR2 YYEEEE. CDR3 in amino acids: CASSSTGEGNYGYTF. The CDR3 DNA sequence: TGTGCCAGCAGCTCGACAGGGGAGGGGAACTATGGCTACACCTTC.

This chain uses TRBV30 with TRBJ2-3; D possibly corresponds to TRBD1 (7 bases). Germline V lookup: CDR1 GTSNPN, CDR2 SVGIG (reference sequence). With 1 base removed from V and 3 bases from J, the gap between germline ends came to 20 bases. The CDR3 is 17 amino acids. CDR3 region: CAWSATIGGGLTDTQYF. CDR3 DNA: TGTGCCTGGAGTGCCACCATCGGAGGGGGCCTTACAGATACGCAGTATTTT.

The chain recombines TRBV19 with TRBJ2-7; no clear D gene. The germline CDR1 and CDR2 sequences are LNHDA and SQIVND (reference sequence). V dropped 5 bases and J dropped 1 base, with 12 bases sitting between them. The CDR3 consists of 14 residues. CDR3 DNA: TGTGCCAGTAGTGCGGCCGGCAGTTCCTACGAGCAGTACGTC. This translates into CASSAAGSSYEQYV.

The rearrangement joins TRBV2 to TRBJ2-5; maybe TRBD2 (5 bases). V was clipped by 4 bases and J by 5 bases, with 8 bases between them. The V gene's germline CDR1 is SNHLY and CDR2 FYNNEI. The CDR3 is 12 residues long. CDR3 nucleotide sequence: TGTGCCAGCAGTGGGACTGGGGAGACCCAGTACTTC. Translating gives CASSGTGETQYF.

This clone was found once. The rearrangement joins TRBV5-6 to TRBJ1-3; TRBD1 is a possible D gene (6 bases). Germline CDR1 and CDR2: SGHDT and YYEEEE. Trimming pared 4 bases from V and 2 bases from J, leaving 10 bases between. The CDR3 extends over 14 amino acids. In DNA form, the CDR3 reads TGTGCCAGCAGCCCTGGGACAACTGGAAACACCATATATTTT. This encodes CASSPGTTGNTIYF.

J is TRBJ2-5 and V is TRBV7-6; D ambiguous. There are 13 residues in the CDR3. V lost 3 bases to trimming and J lost 4 bases, with 9 bases between them. The V gene's germline CDR1 is SGHVS and CDR2 FNYEAQ. The DNA for the CDR3 is TGTGCCAGCAGCTTCCGAGATCGAGAGACCCAGTACTTC. Its protein is CASSFRDRETQYF.

This clone was detected a few times. V gene TRBV14 combines with J gene TRBJ1-1; no definite D call. The ends were cut back, 2 bases at V and 1 base at J, with 8 bases in the middle. The CDR3 runs to 14 residues. Germline V lookup: CDR1 SGHDN, CDR2 FVKESK. CDR3 sequence: CASSQRTANTEAFF. The CDR3 DNA follows: TGTGCCAGCAGCCAAAGGACTGCGAACACTGAAGCTTTCTTT.

This sequence joins TRBV14 and TRBJ2-5; 8 bases map to TRBD1. V was clipped by 4 bases and J by 4 bases; unmatched bases: 2. The length of the CDR3 is 13 residues. Germline lookup yields CDR1 SGHDN and CDR2 FVKESK. CDR3 amino acids: CASSPDRVETQYF. CDR3 DNA: TGTGCCAGCAGCCCGGACAGGGTAGAGACCCAGTACTTC.

The chain employs TRBV25-1 and TRBJ1-2, with D hard to call. Germline V lookup: CDR1 MGHDK, CDR2 SYGVNS. The CDR3 extends over 15 amino acids. V lost 3 bases to trimming and J lost 4 bases, with 15 bases between them. This chain's CDR3 is CASSEEGMGSYGYTF. CDR3 in DNA: TGTGCCAGCAGTGAGGAGGGAATGGGTTCCTATGGCTACACCTTC.

The chain joins TRBV5-1 to TRBJ2-1; 7 nucleotides align to TRBD2. Unmatched junction bases numbered 2, after V lost 0 bases and J lost 5 bases. Germline-derived CDR1 and CDR2 are SGHRS and YFSETQ. The CDR3 spans 14 residues. The CDR3 protein is CASSLGGRDNEQFF. The CDR3 DNA is TGCGCCAGCAGCTTGGGCGGGAGAGACAATGAGCAGTTCTTC. Based on the CDR3 plus reference TRBV5-1 and TRBJ2-1, the full variable domain is KAGVTQTPRYLIKTRGQQVTLSCSPISGHRSVSWYQQTPGQGLQFLFEYFSETQRNKGNFPGRFSGRQFSNSRSEMNVSTLELGDSALYLCASSLGGRDNEQFFGPGTRLTVL.